A single sample is the source of the 17 T cell receptor beta chains below, sequenced in a study of sequential checkpoint blockade in melanoma. Assay: immunoSEQ multiplex PCR; the TCRdb copy retains only in-frame clones and omits some. The data contain 20,000 to 25,000 clones, 27% of them singletons. Treatment indicated: randomized to nivolumab then ipilimumab (arm A) or the reverse (arm B). Specimen: tumor tissue (inferred from file names), collected from a patient given nivolumab and ipilimumab in sequence. These receptors originate from a human donor with melanoma.

This chain joins TRBV28 and TRBJ1-2; TRBD1 aligns across 7 bases. The CDR3 is 14 residues long. Unmatched junction bases numbered 7, after V lost 6 bases and J lost 3 bases. From germline, CDR1 is MDHEN and CDR2 SYDVKM. The CDR3 nucleotides are TGTGCCAGCAGAACGACAGGGACCGACTATGGCTACACCTTC. Translation: CASRTTGTDYGYTF.

V usage is TRBV6-8 and J usage is TRBJ1-2; 10 nucleotides match TRBD1. In germline, CDR1 is MNHGY, CDR2 SAAAGT. Trimming removed 2 bases from V and 3 bases from J; junction bases left unmatched: 3. There are 15 residues in the CDR3. CDR3 protein: CASSYPTGGDYGYTF. DNA for the CDR3: TGTGCCAGCAGTTACCCGACAGGGGGCGACTATGGCTACACCTTC.

The chain joins TRBV19 to TRBJ1-5, with no clear D. The V and J ends lost 7 bases and 6 bases respectively, with 13 bases between them. Per germline, CDR1 LNHDA and CDR2 SQIVND (reference sequence). This CDR3 region has 13 residues. The CDR3 sequence: CASTGSRGQPQHF. The DNA for the CDR3 is TGTGCCAGTACAGGATCCCGCGGTCAGCCCCAGCATTTT. Based on the CDR3 plus reference TRBV19 and TRBJ1-5, the full variable domain is DGGITQSPKYLFRKEGQNVTLSCEQNLNHDAMYWYRQDPGQGLRLIYYSQIVNDFQKGDIAEGYSVSREKKESFPLTVTSAQKNPTAFYLCASTGSRGQPQHFGDGTRLSIL.

This clone was seen a few times. V usage is TRBV28 and J usage is TRBJ1-4, with D perhaps TRBD1 (5 bases). The germline V gene encodes CDR1 MDHEN and CDR2 SYDVKM. Trimming removed 5 bases from V and 8 bases from J, with 15 bases in between. The CDR3 covers 14 residues. As DNA, the CDR3 is TGTGCCAGCAGTCACCGGGGGGAAGGGGAAAAACTGTTTTTT. This translates into CASSHRGEGEKLFF.

A few counts support this clone. The chain links TRBV19 to TRBJ2-6; 7 bases fit TRBD2. CDR3 size: 15 residues. With 7 bases clipped from V and 2 bases from J, the junction kept 5 bases outside the gene matches. Germline-derived CDR1 and CDR2 are LNHDA and SQIVND (reference sequence). CDR3 in amino acids: CASTDGGAGANVLTF. CDR3 DNA: TGTGCCAGTACCGATGGGGGGGCTGGGGCCAACGTCCTGACTTTC.

This clone was seen more than once but under ten times. The rearrangement uses TRBV9 and TRBJ2-5, with D perhaps TRBD2 (5 bases). Trimming took off 4 bases at V and 4 bases at J, with 11 bases between the two ends. The CDR3 consists of 13 residues. The germline V gene encodes CDR1 SGDLS and CDR2 YYNGEE. CDR3 sequence: CASSPGGSETQYF. As DNA, the CDR3 is TGTGCCAGCAGCCCCGGAGGTTCAGAGACCCAGTACTTC.

V gene TRBV18 combines with J gene TRBJ2-7; D possibly uses TRBD1 or TRBD2 (5 bases each). The CDR3 sequence is 14 residues long. Germline lookup yields CDR1 KGHSH and CDR2 LQKENI. V was shortened by 5 bases and J by 1 base, with 12 bases between the two germline ends. CDR3 nucleotides: TGTGCCAGCTCAGCCGGGACCGCGTCCTACGAGCAGTACTTC. It yields the protein CASSAGTASYEQYF. The complete variable domain, with remaining parts taken from reference TRBV18 and TRBJ2-7, reads NAGVMQNPRHLVRRRGQEARLRCSPMKGHSHVYWYRQLPEEGLKFMVYLQKENIIDESGMPKERFSAEFPKEGPSILRIQQVVRGDSAAYFCASSAGTASYEQYFGPGTRLTVT.

The chain joins TRBV7-1 to TRBJ1-1; the D is unclear. TRBV7-1 is classed as an ORF, of uncertain function. This CDR3 region has 13 residues. The germline V and J ends were trimmed by 4 bases and 8 bases, with 14 bases remaining between them. CDR3 in amino acids: CASSLEPPGEAFF. CDR3 bases: TGTGCCAGCAGCTTAGAGCCCCCCGGGGAAGCTTTCTTT.

The V gene is TRBV11-3, the J gene TRBJ1-2; D gene uncertain. V lost 4 bases to trimming and J lost 4 bases, with 16 bases between them. This CDR3 has 15 amino acids. Germline V CDR1 and CDR2: SGHNT, YENEEA. The CDR3 nucleotides read TGTGCCAGCAGCTCCTCTATACGCCTGACCTATGGCTACACCTTC. Translating it yields CASSSSIRLTYGYTF.

In DNA, the CDR3 is TGTGCCAGCAGTTTGGTATTCAGGGGCTCCAGCTCCTACGAGCAGTACTTC. This gives the protein CASSLVFRGSSSYEQYF. V is TRBV28 and J is TRBJ2-7; D may be TRBD1 (6 bases). The CDR3 has 17 residues. Deletions cut 3 bases from V and 0 bases from J, with 18 bases between. Germline V lookup: CDR1 MDHEN, CDR2 SYDVKM.

The gene calls are TRBV5-1 and TRBJ1-1; weak D call: TRBD1 (6 bases). Per the germline V gene, CDR1 is SGHRS and CDR2 is YFSETQ. The CDR3 is made up of 15 amino acids. V was cut by 2 bases and J by 3 bases, with 14 bases left in between. CDR3: CASSFTGYSDTEAFF. The CDR3 DNA follows: TGCGCCAGCAGCTTCACAGGGTATAGCGACACTGAAGCTTTCTTT.

This clone has more than one count but fewer than ten. The chain uses TRBV11-3 and TRBJ2-5; 8 nucleotides align to TRBD2. This CDR3 region has 14 residues. V lost 5 bases to trimming and J lost 5 bases; unmatched junction nucleotides: 7. Germline CDR1 SGHNT, CDR2 YENEEA. CDR3 amino acids: CASSLRGVRETQYF. CDR3 coding DNA: TGTGCCAGCAGCCTGCGGGGGGTAAGGGAGACCCAGTACTTC.

By sample share, this clone is medium-sized. The CDR3 DNA sequence: TGTGCTAGTGGTTTGGTACTTACAGATACGCAGTATTTT. This gives the protein CASGLVLTDTQYF. The V gene is TRBV12-5, the J gene TRBJ2-3; D unclear. CDR3 length: 13 amino acids. Trimming removed 0 bases at V and 3 bases at J, with 4 bases between. Per germline, CDR1 LGHNT and CDR2 FRNRAP.

This clone has more than one count but fewer than ten. J is TRBJ2-1 and V is TRBV12-5, with 8 bases aligning to TRBD1. Germline loops: CDR1 LGHNT, CDR2 FRNRAP. The CDR3 length is 13 residues. In DNA, the CDR3 is TGTGCCAGCAATTCTCGGACAGGGAATGAGCAGTTCTTC. It is translated as CASNSRTGNEQFF.

There are many counts of this clone. V gene TRBV9 combines with J gene TRBJ2-3; D remains ambiguous. CDR1 and CDR2 from the germline V gene are SGDLS and YYNGEE. CDR3 size: 15 residues. The germline V and J ends were trimmed by 4 bases and 3 bases, with 15 bases remaining between them. The CDR3 protein is CASSPRPPRTDTQYF. The CDR3 DNA is TGTGCCAGCAGCCCCCGGCCCCCACGGACAGATACGCAGTATTTT. The whole variable domain, remainder taken from reference TRBV9 and TRBJ2-3, is DSGVTQTPKHLITATGQRVTLRCSPRSGDLSVYWYQQSLDQGLQFLIQYYNGEERAKGNILERFSAQQFPDLHSELNLSSLELGDSALYFCASSPRPPRTDTQYFGPGTRLTVL.

Ten or more counts support this clone. The rearrangement joins TRBV11-3 to TRBJ1-6; D ambiguous. CDR3 length: 18 amino acids. Germline CDR1 SGHNT, CDR2 YENEEA. Trimming took off 2 bases at V and 3 bases at J, with 17 bases between the two ends. The CDR3 sequence: CASSLRVGRGNYNSPLHF. CDR3 bases: TGTGCCAGCAGCTTAAGGGTCGGGAGAGGCAACTATAATTCACCCCTCCACTTT.

The V gene is TRBV18, the J gene TRBJ2-3; TRBD2 aligns across 7 bases. Germline V gene lookup returns CDR1 KGHSH and CDR2 LQKENI. This CDR3 is 14 amino acids long. With V trimmed by 3 bases and J by 2 bases, 2 bases remained unmatched. CDR3 nucleotides: TGTGCCAGCTCACCGGGACTACACACAGATACGCAGTATTTT. This gives the protein CASSPGLHTDTQYF.